Reported below is one T cell receptor beta chain. Its antigen is as yet unknown. The protocol was immunoSEQ multiplex PCR, while the TCRdb copy is restricted to in-frame clones and leaves out a portion. The table includes around 160,000 clones, almost 90% detected once. These data originate in a study of T cell responses to AZD1222 COVID-19 vaccine. Looking at the study overall: Second-dose timings of about 4 or about 12 weeks were pooled.

Study-wide results and caveats: The study found Spike-specific TCR breadth and depth rose after two AZD1222 doses.

Germline CDR1 SGHVS, CDR2 FNYEAQ. This CDR3 comprises 13 residues. Trimming removed 2 bases from V and 8 bases from J, with 10 bases in between. The specimen was peripheral blood, collected on day 0 of AZD1222 vaccination. The TCR sequence derives from an adult in good health. The V and J genes are TRBV7-6 and TRBJ2-1; tentatively, D is TRBD2 (7 bases). The CDR3 spells CASSLKGGDEQFF. The DNA of the CDR3 is TGTGCCAGCAGCTTAAAGGGGGGGGATGAGCAGTTCTTC. The complete variable domain, with remaining parts taken from reference TRBV7-6 and TRBJ2-1, reads GAGVSQSPRYKVTKRGQDVALRCDPISGHVSLYWYRQALGQGPEFLTYFNYEAQQDKSGLPNDRFSAERPEGSISTLTIQRTEQRDSAMYRCASSLKGGDEQFFGPGTRLTVL.